These T cell receptor beta chains were read from a single sample in a study of CD8 T cells in ankylosing spondylitis. One entry per CDR3 protein results from TCRdb running MiXCR on the 5' RACE reads. Altogether fewer than 450,000 distinct CDR3 sequences are present, about a sixth being singletons, with the ten largest covering approximately 1%. The material sequenced was blood, either unsorted or a sorted T cell fraction (not recorded which). These TCRs come from a male donor with ankylosing spondylitis. Both conserved end residues are part of each CDR3. D genes are given only for firm matches. The size of a clone is reported for some rows only, either as once, few or many, or as a class for expanded clones.

V gene	J gene	D gene	clone size	CDR3 protein	CDR3 DNA
TRBV5-1	TRBJ2-5	NA	few	CASSSYDTQAQYF	TGCGCCAGCAGCTCATATGATACTCAAGCCCAGTACTTC
TRBV3-1	TRBJ2-5	NA	NA	CASTQLGGVETQYF	TGTGCCAGCACCCAGCTAGGGGGAGTGGAGACCCAGTACTTC
TRBV19	TRBJ2-6	TRBD1	once	CASSHTDRVVNVLTF	TGTGCCAGTAGTCACACGGACAGGGTCGTCAACGTCCTGACTTTC
TRBV12-3/TRBV12-4	TRBJ1-2	NA	NA	CASTPYRARGYTF	TGTGCCAGCACCCCTTACAGGGCGCGGGGCTACACCTTC
TRBV2	TRBJ1-6	NA	NA	CASSPLPNSPLHF	TGTGCCAGCTCGCCCTTACCAAATTCACCCCTCCACTTT
TRBV19	TRBJ2-1	NA	few	CASSIRRNEQFF	TGTGCCAGTAGTATACGGCGGAATGAGCAGTTCTTC
TRBV20-1	TRBJ1-1	NA	few	CSFRRDTEAFF	TGCAGTTTCCGGAGGGACACTGAAGCTTTCTTT
TRBV20-1	TRBJ1-2	NA	many	CSASRPGPYGYTF	TGCAGTGCTAGTCGGCCGGGGCCGTATGGCTACACCTTC
TRBV7-2	TRBJ2-7	NA	few	CASTPGGDRSLEQYF	TGTGCCAGCACTCCCGGGGGGGACAGGAGTTTAGAGCAGTACTTC
TRBV5-1	TRBJ2-1	TRBD2	many	CASSLGGGRLAGGTYNEQFF	TGCGCCAGCAGCTTGGGTGGAGGTCGACTAGCGGGAGGAACCTACAATGAGCAGTTCTTC
TRBV12-3/TRBV12-4	TRBJ2-3	NA	NA	CASRRGLGRHGNATDTQYF	TGTGCCAGCAGACGGGGCCTCGGACGGCATGGAAACGCCACAGATACGCAGTATTTT
TRBV20-1	TRBJ2-3	NA	NA	CSAPNQRADTQYF	TGCAGTGCTCCCAACCAGAGGGCAGATACGCAGTATTTT
TRBV18	TRBJ2-1	TRBD1	many	CASSPGQGYLNEQFF	TGTGCCAGCTCACCAGGACAGGGTTATCTCAATGAGCAGTTCTTC
TRBV20-1	TRBJ2-2	TRBD2	NA	CSARVLAGEHGELFF	TGCAGTGCTAGAGTACTAGCGGGAGAACACGGGGAGCTGTTTTTT
TRBV20-1	TRBJ2-7	NA	NA	CSARVPGPGSPWYEQYF	TGCAGTGCTAGAGTTCCAGGGCCGGGCAGTCCTTGGTACGAGCAGTACTTC
TRBV4-1	TRBJ1-2	NA	NA	CASSQDRVIYGYTF	TGCGCCAGCAGCCAAGACCGGGTAATCTATGGCTACACCTTC
TRBV20-1	TRBJ1-6	TRBD1	few	CSASPTGGSSYNSPLHF	TGCAGTGCTAGCCCAACAGGGGGCTCGTCCTATAATTCACCCCTCCACTTT
TRBV12-3/TRBV12-4	TRBJ1-2	NA	few	CASSRGLGDGYTF	TGTGCCAGCAGTCGAGGATTGGGGGATGGCTACACCTTC
TRBV5-1	TRBJ2-5	TRBD2	NA	CASSSREGETQYF	TGCGCCAGCAGCTCCCGGGAGGGAGAGACCCAGTACTTC
TRBV20-1	TRBJ2-1	TRBD2	NA	CSARDGERGDYNEQFF	TGCAGTGCTAGAGATGGGGAGCGGGGGGACTACAATGAGCAGTTCTTC
TRBV29-1	TRBJ1-1	TRBD1	few	CSVDQGENTEAFF	TGCAGCGTTGACCAGGGGGAAAACACTGAAGCTTTCTTT
TRBV9	TRBJ1-6	NA	NA	CASSVAQGDNSPLHF	TGTGCCAGCAGCGTAGCGCAGGGAGATAATTCACCCCTCCACTTT
TRBV20-1	TRBJ2-3	TRBD2	NA	CSALTGLDIRDTQYF	TGCAGTGCGCTGACGGGACTAGATATAAGAGATACGCAGTATTTT
TRBV2	TRBJ2-5	NA	many	CASSDITVGGETQYF	TGTGCCAGCAGTGATATCACGGTGGGGGGTGAGACCCAGTACTTC
TRBV6-5	TRBJ1-6	NA	few	CASSWDGFYNSPLHF	TGTGCCAGCAGTTGGGACGGTTTCTATAATTCACCCCTCCACTTT
TRBV29-1	TRBJ1-1	NA	few	CSVLGTETNTEAFF	TGCAGCGTTTTGGGAACAGAAACCAACACTGAAGCTTTCTTT
TRBV20-1	TRBJ2-3	TRBD2	NA	CSARARLAGGLTDTQYF	TGCAGTGCTAGAGCTAGACTAGCGGGGGGGCTCACAGATACGCAGTATTTT
TRBV3-1	TRBJ2-5	NA	few	CASSPQVRGETQYF	TGTGCCAGCAGCCCCCAGGTCCGCGGGGAGACCCAGTACTTC
TRBV20-1	TRBJ2-5	NA	few	CSARRGTQETQYF	TGCAGTGCTAGGAGGGGGACCCAAGAGACCCAGTACTTC
TRBV3-1	TRBJ2-5	TRBD2	NA	CASSQGFTSGGQETQYF	TGTGCCAGCAGCCAGGGGTTCACTAGCGGGGGCCAAGAGACCCAGTACTTC
TRBV20-1	TRBJ2-4	TRBD2	few	CNARPQGAGANIQYF	TGCAATGCTAGACCCCAAGGAGCGGGAGCAAACATTCAGTACTTC
TRBV7-3	TRBJ2-1	NA	many	CASSPGPNNEQFF	TGTGCCAGCAGCCCCGGACCGAACAATGAGCAGTTCTTC
TRBV27	TRBJ1-6	TRBD1	few	CASSARRDRVPPLHF	TGTGCCAGCAGTGCCCGCCGGGACAGGGTACCACCCCTCCACTTT
TRBV20-1	TRBJ2-7	NA	NA	CSAPGHPPYEQYF	TGCAGTGCTCCCGGGCACCCCCCCTACGAGCAGTACTTC
TRBV20-1	TRBJ1-1	TRBD1	NA	CSASGLAGGRDTEAFF	TGCAGTGCTAGCGGTCTTGCAGGGGGCAGGGACACTGAAGCTTTCTTT
TRBV5-1	TRBJ2-2	TRBD1	NA	CASSLTGERTGELFF	TGCGCCAGCAGCTTAACAGGGGAACGGACCGGGGAGCTGTTTTTT
TRBV6-5	TRBJ1-1	NA	many	CASSYSLGVTEAFF	TGTGCCAGCAGTTACTCCCTAGGGGTCACTGAAGCTTTCTTT
TRBV20-1	TRBJ1-5	TRBD1	few	CSALAGRTGENQPQHF	TGCAGTGCCCTAGCTGGGAGGACAGGGGAAAATCAGCCCCAGCATTTT
TRBV12-3/TRBV12-4	TRBJ2-1	NA	few	CASMVGAYNEQFF	TGTGCCAGCATGGTGGGGGCCTACAATGAGCAGTTCTTC
TRBV12-3/TRBV12-4	TRBJ1-1	TRBD1	few	CASSPGQGKIAEAFF	TGTGCCAGCAGTCCCGGACAGGGTAAGATCGCTGAAGCTTTCTTT
TRBV10-3	TRBJ2-7	NA	few	CAISGGVRSYEQYF	TGTGCCATCAGTGGGGGGGTTCGCTCCTACGAGCAGTACTTC
TRBV5-1	TRBJ2-7	TRBD2	few	CASSLGLAGGVYEQYF	TGCGCCAGCAGCTTGGGCCTAGCGGGGGGAGTCTACGAGCAGTACTTC
TRBV6-1	TRBJ2-3	NA	NA	CASRAGTSTDTQYF	TGTGCCAGCAGAGCCGGGACTAGCACAGATACGCAGTATTTT
TRBV9	TRBJ2-7	NA	few	CASSVAGKPSYEQYF	TGTGCCAGCAGCGTAGCGGGGAAGCCCTCCTACGAGCAGTACTTC
TRBV10-3	TRBJ1-5	TRBD1	NA	CAISESGGQVSNQPQHF	TGTGCCATCAGTGAGTCGGGGGGACAGGTTAGCAATCAGCCCCAGCATTTT
TRBV20-1	TRBJ2-5	TRBD2	NA	CSARGLAAQETQYF	TGCAGTGCTAGAGGGCTAGCGGCCCAAGAGACCCAGTACTTC